The T cell receptor (beta chain) under discussion was sequenced for a study of T cells in Graves' hyperthyroidism and ophthalmopathy. The CDR3 regions of TCR beta were amplified from RNA transcripts. HTBI primers were used for first-round RT-PCR of the TCR CDR3. TCRdb ran MiXCR on the multiplex PCR reads and lists one entry per CDR3 protein. This sample carries hundreds of thousands of distinct CDR3 sequences, around a third of them seen once, and the ten largest clones take approximately 31%. In its sample, this clonotype was seen a few times. Per germline, CDR1 MNHNY and CDR2 SVGAGI (reference sequence). The V and J ends lost 6 bases and 5 bases respectively, with 16 bases between them. CDR3 length: 14 residues.

This chain joins TRBV6-6 and TRBJ2-5; D ambiguous. This clonotype was sampled from a woman in her 40s with Graves' hyperthyroidism. The sample consisted of blood. The CDR3 loop reads CASRGKEFGETQYF. CDR3 nucleotide sequence: TGTGCCAGCAGGGGCAAGGAGTTTGGGGAGACCCAGTACTTC.